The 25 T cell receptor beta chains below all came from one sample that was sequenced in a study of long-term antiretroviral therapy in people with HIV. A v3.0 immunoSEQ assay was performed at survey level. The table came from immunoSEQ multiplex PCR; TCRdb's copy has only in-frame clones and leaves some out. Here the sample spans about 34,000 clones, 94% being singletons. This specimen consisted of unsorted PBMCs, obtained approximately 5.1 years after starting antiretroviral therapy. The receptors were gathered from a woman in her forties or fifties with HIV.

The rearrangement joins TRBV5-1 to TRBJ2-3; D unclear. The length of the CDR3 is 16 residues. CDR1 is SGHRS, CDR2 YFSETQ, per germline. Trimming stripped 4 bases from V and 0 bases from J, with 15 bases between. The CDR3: CASSESGPLSTDTQYF. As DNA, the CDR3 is TGCGCCAGCAGCGAATCCGGGCCTTTAAGCACAGATACGCAGTATTTT.

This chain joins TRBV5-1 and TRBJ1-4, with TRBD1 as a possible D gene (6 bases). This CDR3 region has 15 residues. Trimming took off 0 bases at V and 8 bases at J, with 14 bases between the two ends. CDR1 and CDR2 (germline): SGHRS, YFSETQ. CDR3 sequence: CASSLEYREGEKLFF. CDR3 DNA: TGCGCCAGCAGCTTGGAGTACAGGGAGGGGGAAAAACTGTTTTTT.

CDR3 DNA: TGTGCCAGCAGCCCCGGGACGGTGAACACTGAAGCTTTCTTT. It is translated as CASSPGTVNTEAFF. The rearrangement links TRBV6-5 to TRBJ1-1; tentatively, D is TRBD1 (5 bases). CDR3 size: 14 residues. The germline V gene encodes CDR1 MNHEY and CDR2 SVGAGI. Trimming removed 6 bases from V and 0 bases from J, with 11 bases in between.

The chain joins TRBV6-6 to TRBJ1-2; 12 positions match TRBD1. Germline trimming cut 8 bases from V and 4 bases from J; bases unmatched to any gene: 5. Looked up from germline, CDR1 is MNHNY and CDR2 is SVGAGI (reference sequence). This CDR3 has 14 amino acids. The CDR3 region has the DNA TGTGCCAGCTCGGGACAGGGGGCGATCTATGGCTACACCTTC. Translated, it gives CASSGQGAIYGYTF.

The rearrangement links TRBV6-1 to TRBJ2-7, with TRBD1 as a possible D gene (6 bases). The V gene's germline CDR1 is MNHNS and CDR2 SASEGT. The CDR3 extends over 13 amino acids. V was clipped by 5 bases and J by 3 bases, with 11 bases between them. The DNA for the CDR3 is TGTGCCAGCAGTCGGGACATGGGCTACGAGCAGTACTTC. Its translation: CASSRDMGYEQYF.

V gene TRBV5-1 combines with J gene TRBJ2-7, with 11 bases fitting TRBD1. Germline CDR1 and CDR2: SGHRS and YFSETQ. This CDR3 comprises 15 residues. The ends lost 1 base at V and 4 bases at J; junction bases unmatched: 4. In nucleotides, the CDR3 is TGCGCCAGCAGCTTGTGGACAGGGGGCAATTACGAGCAGTACTTC. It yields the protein CASSLWTGGNYEQYF.

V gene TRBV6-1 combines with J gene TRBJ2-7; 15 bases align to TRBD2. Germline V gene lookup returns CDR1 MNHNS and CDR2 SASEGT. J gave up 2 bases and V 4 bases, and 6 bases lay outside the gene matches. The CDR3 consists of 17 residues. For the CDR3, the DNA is TGTGCCAGCAGTGGGGGGACTAGCGGGGGGTTTACCTACGAGCAGTACTTC. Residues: CASSGGTSGGFTYEQYF.

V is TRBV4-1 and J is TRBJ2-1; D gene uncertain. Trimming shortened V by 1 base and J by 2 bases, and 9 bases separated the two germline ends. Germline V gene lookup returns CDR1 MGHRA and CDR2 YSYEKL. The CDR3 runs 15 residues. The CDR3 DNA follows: TGCGCCAGCAGCCAAGGTACTACTGCCTACAATGAGCAGTTCTTC. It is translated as CASSQGTTAYNEQFF.

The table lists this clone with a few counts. Here the CDR3 reads CATQLGGGIAEAFF. CDR3 sequence (DNA): TGTGCCACCCAGCTGGGAGGAGGGATTGCTGAAGCTTTCTTT. This chain uses TRBV15 with TRBJ1-1; D gene unclear. Trimming left V 8 bases short and J 6 bases short, with 19 bases between. Looked up from germline, CDR1 is LNHNV and CDR2 is YYDKDF (reference sequence). CDR3 length: 14 amino acids.

The CDR3 is CATSRDPLAGANTGELFF. Here the CDR3 DNA reads TGTGCCACCAGCAGAGACCCCCTGGCGGGGGCAAACACCGGGGAGCTGTTTTTT. The chain carries TRBV15 and TRBJ2-2; weak D call: TRBD2 (7 bases). The CDR3 has 18 amino acids. Germline lookup yields CDR1 LNHNV and CDR2 YYDKDF (reference sequence). V was cut by 0 bases and J by 2 bases, with 16 bases left in between.

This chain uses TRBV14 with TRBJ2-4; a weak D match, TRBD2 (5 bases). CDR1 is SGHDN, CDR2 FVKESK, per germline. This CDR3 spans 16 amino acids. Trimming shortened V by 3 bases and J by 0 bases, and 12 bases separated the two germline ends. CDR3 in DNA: TGTGCCAGCAGCCAGGACTTATCACTAGCCAAAAACATTCAGTACTTC. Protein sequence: CASSQDLSLAKNIQYF.

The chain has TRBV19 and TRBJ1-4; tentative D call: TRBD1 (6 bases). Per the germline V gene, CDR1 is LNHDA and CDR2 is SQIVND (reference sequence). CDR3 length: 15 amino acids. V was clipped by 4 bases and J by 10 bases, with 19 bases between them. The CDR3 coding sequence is TGTGCCAGTAGTAAAGGACAACAGGGCGGGGGAAAACTGTTTTTT. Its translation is CASSKGQQGGGKLFF.

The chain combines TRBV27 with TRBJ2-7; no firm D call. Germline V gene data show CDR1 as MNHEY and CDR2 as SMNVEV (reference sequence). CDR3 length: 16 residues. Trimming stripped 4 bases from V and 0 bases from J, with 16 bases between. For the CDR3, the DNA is TGTGCCAGCAGTTCACGGACCGGGTCGGGCTCCTACGAGCAGTACTTC. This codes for CASSSRTGSGSYEQYF.

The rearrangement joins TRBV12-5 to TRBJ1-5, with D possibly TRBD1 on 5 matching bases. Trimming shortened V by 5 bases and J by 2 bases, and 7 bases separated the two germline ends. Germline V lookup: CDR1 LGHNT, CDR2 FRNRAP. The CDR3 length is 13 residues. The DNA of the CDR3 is TGTGCTAGTGGTGTACAGGGCAATCAGCCCCAGCATTTT. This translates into CASGVQGNQPQHF. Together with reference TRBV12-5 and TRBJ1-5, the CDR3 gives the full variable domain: DARVTQTPRHKVTEMGQEVTMRCQPILGHNTVFWYRQTMMQGLELLAYFRNRAPLDDSGMPKDRFSAEMPDATLATLKIQPSEPRDSAVYFCASGVQGNQPQHFGDGTRLSIL.

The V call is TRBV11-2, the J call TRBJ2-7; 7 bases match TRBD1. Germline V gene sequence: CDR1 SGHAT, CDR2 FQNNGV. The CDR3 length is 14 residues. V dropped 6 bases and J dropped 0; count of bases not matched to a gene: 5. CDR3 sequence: CASRRGDSSYEQYF. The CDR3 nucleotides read TGTGCCAGCAGGCGTGGGGACAGCTCCTACGAGCAGTACTTC.

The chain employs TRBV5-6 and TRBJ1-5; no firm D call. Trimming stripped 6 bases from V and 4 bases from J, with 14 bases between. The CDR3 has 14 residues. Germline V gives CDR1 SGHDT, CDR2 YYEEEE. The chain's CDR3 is CASNRRGKNQPQHF. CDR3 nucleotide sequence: TGTGCCAGCAATCGACGAGGGAAGAATCAGCCCCAGCATTTT. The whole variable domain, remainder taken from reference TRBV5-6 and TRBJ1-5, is DAGVTQSPTHLIKTRGQQVTLRCSPKSGHDTVSWYQQALGQGPQFIFQYYEEEERQRGNFPDRFSGHQFPNYSSELNVNALLLGDSALYLCASNRRGKNQPQHFGDGTRLSIL.

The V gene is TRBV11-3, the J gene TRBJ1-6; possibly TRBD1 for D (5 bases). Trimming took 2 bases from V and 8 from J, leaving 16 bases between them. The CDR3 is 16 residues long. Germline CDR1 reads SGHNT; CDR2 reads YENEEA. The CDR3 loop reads CASSLSGGVDDSPLHF. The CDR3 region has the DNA TGTGCCAGCAGCTTATCGGGAGGGGTGGACGATTCACCCCTCCACTTT.

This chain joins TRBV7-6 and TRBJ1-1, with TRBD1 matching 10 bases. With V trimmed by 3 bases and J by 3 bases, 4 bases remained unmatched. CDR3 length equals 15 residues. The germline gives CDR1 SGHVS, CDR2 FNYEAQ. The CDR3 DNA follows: TGTGCCAGCAGCTTGTCCGGGACAGGGGACACTGAAGCTTTCTTT. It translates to CASSLSGTGDTEAFF. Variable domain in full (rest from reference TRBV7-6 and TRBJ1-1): GAGVSQSPRYKVTKRGQDVALRCDPISGHVSLYWYRQALGQGPEFLTYFNYEAQQDKSGLPNDRFSAERPEGSISTLTIQRTEQRDSAMYRCASSLSGTGDTEAFFGQGTRLTVV.

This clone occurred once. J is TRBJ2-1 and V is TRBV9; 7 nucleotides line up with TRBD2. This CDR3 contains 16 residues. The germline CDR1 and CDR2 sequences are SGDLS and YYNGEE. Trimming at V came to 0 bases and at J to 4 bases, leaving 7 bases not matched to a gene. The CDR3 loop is CASSVGERGVYNEQFF. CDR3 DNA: TGTGCCAGCAGCGTAGGTGAGCGGGGAGTTTACAATGAGCAGTTCTTC. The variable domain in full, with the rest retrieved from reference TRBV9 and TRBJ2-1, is DSGVTQTPKHLITATGQRVTLRCSPRSGDLSVYWYQQSLDQGLQFLIQYYNGEERAKGNILERFSAQQFPDLHSELNLSSLELGDSALYFCASSVGERGVYNEQFFGPGTRLTVL.

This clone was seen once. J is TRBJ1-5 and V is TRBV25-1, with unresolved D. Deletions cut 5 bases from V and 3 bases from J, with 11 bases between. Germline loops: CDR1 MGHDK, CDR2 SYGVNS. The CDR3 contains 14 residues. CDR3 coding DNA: TGTGCCAGCAGTCAAATGCTATCCAATCAGCCCCAGCATTTT. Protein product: CASSQMLSNQPQHF.

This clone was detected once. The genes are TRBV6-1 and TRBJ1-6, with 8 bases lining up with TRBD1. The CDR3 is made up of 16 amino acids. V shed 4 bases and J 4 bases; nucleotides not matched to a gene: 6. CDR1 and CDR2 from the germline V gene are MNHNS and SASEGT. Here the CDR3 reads CASSVGQGIYNSPLHF. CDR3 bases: TGTGCCAGCAGTGTAGGACAGGGAATTTATAATTCACCCCTCCACTTT.

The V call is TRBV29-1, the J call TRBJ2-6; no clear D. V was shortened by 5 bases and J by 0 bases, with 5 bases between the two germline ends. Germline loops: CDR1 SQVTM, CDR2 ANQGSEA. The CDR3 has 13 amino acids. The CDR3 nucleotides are TGCAGCGTTCCGAGCTCTGGGGCCAACGTCCTGACTTTC. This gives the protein CSVPSSGANVLTF.

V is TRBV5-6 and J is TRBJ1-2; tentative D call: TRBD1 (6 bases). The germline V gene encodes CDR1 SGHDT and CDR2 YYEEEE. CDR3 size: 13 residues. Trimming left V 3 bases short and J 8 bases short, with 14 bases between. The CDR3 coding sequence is TGTGCCAGCAGCTCCCAGGGGAGCGACGGCTACACCTTC. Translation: CASSSQGSDGYTF. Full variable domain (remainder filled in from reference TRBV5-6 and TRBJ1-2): DAGVTQSPTHLIKTRGQQVTLRCSPKSGHDTVSWYQQALGQGPQFIFQYYEEEERQRGNFPDRFSGHQFPNYSSELNVNALLLGDSALYLCASSSQGSDGYTFGSGTRLTVV.

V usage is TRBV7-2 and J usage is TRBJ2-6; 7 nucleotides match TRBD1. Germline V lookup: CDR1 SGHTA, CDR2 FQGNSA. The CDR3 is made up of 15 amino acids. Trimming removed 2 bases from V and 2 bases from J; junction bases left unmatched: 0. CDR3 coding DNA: TGTGCCAGCAGCTTACAGGGGGCTGGGGCCAACGTCCTGACTTTC. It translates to CASSLQGAGANVLTF. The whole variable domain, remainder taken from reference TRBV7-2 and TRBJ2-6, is GAGVSQSPSNKVTEKGKDVELRCDPISGHTALYWYRQSLGQGLEFLIYFQGNSAPDKSGLPSDRFSAERTGGSVSTLTIQRTQQEDSAVYLCASSLQGAGANVLTFGAGSRLTVL.

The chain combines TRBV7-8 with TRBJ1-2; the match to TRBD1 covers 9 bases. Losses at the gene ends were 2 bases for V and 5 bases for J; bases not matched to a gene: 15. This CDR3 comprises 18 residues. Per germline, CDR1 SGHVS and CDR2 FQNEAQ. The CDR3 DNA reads TGTGCCAGCAGCTTAACCCCCTCGCCCGGGACAGGGCGGTATGGCTACACCTTC. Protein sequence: CASSLTPSPGTGRYGYTF.